This T cell receptor beta chain is drawn from a study of CD8+CD57+ T cells in acquired aplastic anemia. On the study more broadly: Across the sorted CD4+ and CD8+ cells, DNA amounts averaged approximately 3.1 ug. Healthy donors gave 11 million or so reads on average for CD4+ cells. Study results and limitations: Both patients and controls carried the same twenty-nine CD8+ CDR3 sequences. Between the patient and control groups, CD8+ Simpson's diversity did not differ significantly.

This clonotype has a count of ten or more. Its antigen is undetermined. V gave up 4 bases and J gave up 0 bases, with 1 base separating them. CDR1 is SQVTM and CDR2 is ANQGSEA in the germline V gene. This CDR3 is built from 11 residues. Profiling that covered TCR beta VDJ and CDR3 relied on genomic DNA as its template. TCRdb processed the reads anew with MiXCR; each CDR3 protein has one entry. The table records a few hundred thousand distinct CDR3 sequences, around 32% of them present only once. Sample: sorted CD4+, CD8+, or CD8+CD57+ T cells (not recorded which) from PBMCs. The receptor was derived from a human donor in good health, serving as a control. This chain joins TRBV29-1 and TRBJ1-3; no definite D call. The CDR3: CSVGSGNTIYF. For the CDR3, the DNA is TGCAGCGTTGGCTCTGGAAACACCATATATTTT. The full variable domain, rest sourced from reference TRBV29-1 and TRBJ1-3, is SAVISQKPSRDICQRGTSLTIQCQVDSQVTMMFWYRQQPGQSLTLIATANQGSEATYESGFVIDKFPISRPNLTFSTLTVSNMSPEDSSIYLCSVGSGNTIYFGEGSWLTVV.